These T cell receptor beta chains were read from a single sample in a study of blood T cell repertoires in COVID-19. Only in-frame clones appear in the TCRdb table, and some are missing; sequencing was by immunoSEQ multiplex PCR. The sample carries 180,000 or so clones, 65% to 85% recorded once. Specimen: PBMCs or T cells enriched from blood (not recorded which). Source of these receptors: a woman between 55 and 75 years old who had recovered from COVID-19. The CDR3 runs from the conserved cysteine through the conserved F or W. A D gene is named only where the DNA matches it firmly. The listing skips clone size in some rows; elsewhere it reads once, few, many or a size class.

j_gene | abundance | d_gene | v_gene | CDR3aa | CDR3nt
TRBJ1-1 | NA | NA | TRBV2 | CASSLDRGYTEAFF | TGTGCCAGCAGTCTCGATCGAGGGTACACTGAAGCTTTCTTT
TRBJ1-1 | NA | NA | TRBV5-1 | CASSSDRPNTEAFF | TGCGCCAGCAGCTCCGACAGACCGAACACTGAAGCTTTCTTT
TRBJ2-1 | NA | NA | TRBV5-1 | CASSLPTGDSDEQFF | TGCGCCAGCAGCCTACCGACGGGGGATTCCGATGAGCAGTTCTTC
TRBJ2-1 | NA | TRBD2 | TRBV9 | CASSILAGGLKDEQFF | TGTGCCAGCAGCATATTAGCGGGAGGGCTTAAGGATGAGCAGTTCTTC
TRBJ2-3 | NA | NA | TRBV18 | CASSTKGSGRTDTQYF | TGTGCCAGCTCAACCAAGGGGTCGGGGAGGACAGATACGCAGTATTTT
TRBJ1-1 | NA | TRBD1 | TRBV19 | CASSKTGVSNTEAFF | TGTGCCAGTAGTAAGACAGGGGTATCGAACACTGAAGCTTTCTTT
TRBJ2-1 | NA | NA | TRBV4-1 | CASSQIGAPFDEQFF | TGCGCCAGCAGCCAAATCGGAGCGCCTTTCGATGAGCAGTTCTTC
TRBJ1-5 | NA | NA | TRBV10-3 | CAISGGGSGQPQHF | TGTGCCATCAGTGGGGGAGGGAGTGGTCAGCCCCAGCATTTT
TRBJ1-2 | NA | NA | TRBV3-1/TRBV3-2 | CASSRTENYGYTF | TGTGCCAGCAGCCGTACGGAGAACTATGGCTACACCTTC
TRBJ2-3 | NA | TRBD2 | TRBV5-4 | CASSLGGSSGDTQYF | TGTGCCAGCAGCTTAGGCGGGAGTAGTGGAGATACGCAGTATTTT
TRBJ2-2 | NA | NA | TRBV5-4 | CASSPGWGAGTGELFF | TGTGCCAGCAGCCCCGGATGGGGAGCTGGCACCGGGGAGCTGTTTTTT
TRBJ1-5 | NA | TRBD1 | TRBV9 | CASSPGGSQGQPQHF | TGTGCCAGCAGCCCAGGGGGCTCCCAGGGACAGCCCCAGCATTTT
TRBJ1-6 | NA | NA | TRBV6-6 | CASSSQGLGSPLHF | TGTGCCAGCAGCTCTCAGGGGTTAGGGTCACCCCTCCACTTT
TRBJ1-6 | NA | NA | TRBV7-9 | CASSDWGLESPLHF | TGTGCCAGCAGCGACTGGGGGCTGGAATCACCCCTCCACTTT
TRBJ2-5 | NA | NA | TRBV24-1 | CATGVPQTFQAQETQYF | TGTGCCACTGGCGTTCCGCAGACATTCCAGGCCCAAGAGACCCAGTACTTC
TRBJ2-2 | NA | NA | TRBV10-1 | CASSERLPGATGELFF | TGCGCCAGCAGTGAGCGACTTCCTGGGGCCACCGGGGAGCTGTTTTTT
TRBJ1-2 | NA | NA | TRBV12-3/TRBV12-4 | CASSFGTAYGYTF | TGTGCCAGCAGTTTTGGCACCGCCTATGGCTACACCTTC
TRBJ2-7 | NA | NA | TRBV18 | CASSPLGARVYSSYEQYF | TGTGCCAGCTCACCACTGGGGGCGCGGGTGTATTCCTCCTACGAGCAGTACTTC
TRBJ2-3 | once | NA | TRBV2 | CASSERQSRTDTQYF | TGTGCCAGCAGCGAAAGACAGAGTAGGACAGATACGCAGTATTTT
TRBJ2-1 | NA | TRBD1 | TRBV12-3/TRBV12-4 | CASGTDRVGEQFF | TGTGCCAGCGGTACCGACAGGGTCGGTGAGCAGTTCTTC
TRBJ2-1 | NA | NA | TRBV6-5 | CASSRSGLTYNEQFF | TGTGCCAGCAGTCGAAGCGGCCTTACCTACAATGAGCAGTTCTTC
TRBJ2-7 | NA | NA | TRBV21-1 | CASSKEGDRALYYEQYF | TGTGCCAGCAGCAAAGAGGGGGACAGGGCCCTCTACTACGAGCAGTACTTC
TRBJ1-1 | NA | TRBD1 | TRBV19 | CASSLDRGLMNTEAFF | TGTGCCAGTAGTCTGGACAGGGGGCTAATGAACACTGAAGCTTTCTTT
TRBJ2-5 | few | TRBD2 | TRBV3-1/TRBV3-2 | CASGLAAQETQYF | TGTGCCAGCGGACTAGCGGCCCAAGAGACCCAGTACTTC
TRBJ1-6 | NA | TRBD1 | TRBV7-2 | CASSLGTGSNSPLHF | TGTGCCAGCAGCTTAGGGACAGGTTCGAATTCACCCCTCCACTTT
TRBJ1-3 | NA | NA | TRBV5-1 | CASSLGTAGNTIYF | TGCGCCAGCAGCTTGGGGACAGCCGGAAACACCATATATTTT
TRBJ2-5 | NA | TRBD2 | TRBV7-8 | CASSLGLAGVGETQYF | TGTGCCAGCAGCTTAGGACTAGCGGGGGTGGGGGAGACCCAGTACTTC
TRBJ1-1 | once | TRBD1 | TRBV6-1 | CASSGNRGYTEAFF | TGTGCCAGCAGCGGTAACAGGGGGTACACTGAAGCTTTCTTT
TRBJ2-2 | NA | TRBD1 | TRBV4-1 | CASSLGQGIAGELFF | TGCGCCAGCAGCCTGGGACAGGGAATCGCCGGGGAGCTGTTTTTT
TRBJ1-2 | NA | NA | TRBV9 | CASSANQGMHGYTF | TGTGCCAGCAGCGCAAATCAGGGGATGCATGGCTACACCTTC
TRBJ2-5 | once | NA | TRBV6-6 | CASSLQGPQETQYF | TGTGCCAGCAGCTTACAGGGACCACAAGAGACCCAGTACTTC
TRBJ2-2 | NA | TRBD1 | TRBV29-1 | CSVTTGTTGELFF | TGCAGCGTGACGACAGGGACCACCGGGGAGCTGTTTTTT
TRBJ1-6 | NA | NA | TRBV4-1 | CASSQDGREGSPLHF | TGCGCCAGCAGCCAAGATGGGAGGGAGGGGTCACCCCTCCACTTT
TRBJ2-1 | NA | TRBD1 | TRBV5-1 | CASSVTGGNNEQFF | TGCGCCAGCAGCGTGACAGGGGGGAACAATGAGCAGTTCTTC
TRBJ1-5 | NA | NA | TRBV9 | CASSVPSFRNQPQHF | TGTGCCAGCAGCGTCCCTAGTTTTAGAAATCAGCCCCAGCATTTT
TRBJ2-5 | NA | NA | TRBV6-5 | CASSYGAEMASETQYF | TGTGCCAGCAGTTATGGCGCGGAGATGGCCTCGGAGACCCAGTACTTC
TRBJ1-2 | NA | NA | TRBV11-2 | CASGGQLTGYTF | TGTGCCAGCGGGGGACAACTTACGGGCTACACCTTC
TRBJ1-2 | NA | TRBD1 | TRBV5-3 | CARIQGMDGYTF | TGTGCCAGAATACAGGGGATGGATGGCTACACCTTC
TRBJ1-6 | NA | TRBD1 | TRBV19 | CASSYTGTGVNSPLHF | TGTGCCAGTAGCTATACCGGGACAGGGGTTAATTCACCCCTCCACTTT
TRBJ1-2 | once | TRBD1 | TRBV6-6 | CASRRQGESYGYTF | TGTGCCAGCAGAAGACAGGGCGAAAGCTATGGCTACACCTTC
TRBJ2-1 | NA | TRBD2 | TRBV18 | CASSPPLGGGSEQFF | TGTGCCAGCTCACCCCCCCTCGGGGGGGGGAGTGAGCAGTTCTTC
TRBJ2-7 | NA | NA | TRBV6-5 | CASRPPGSGYEQYF | TGTGCCAGCAGACCCCCTGGCTCAGGGTACGAGCAGTACTTC
TRBJ1-5 | NA | TRBD1 | TRBV28 | CASSLGTSGGGNQPQHF | TGTGCCAGCAGTTTAGGGACCTCAGGGGGCGGCAATCAGCCCCAGCATTTT
TRBJ1-2 | NA | NA | TRBV4-2 | CASSRPDTFLF | TGTGCCAGCAGCCGGCCGGACACTTTTCTCTTC
TRBJ1-3 | NA | TRBD1 | TRBV5-1 | CASRTGPPSGNTIYF | TGCGCCAGTCGGACAGGACCGCCTTCTGGAAACACCATATATTTT
TRBJ1-4 | NA | TRBD1 | TRBV2 | CASRGTGGLGKLFF | TGTGCCAGCAGAGGGACAGGGGGACTAGGAAAACTGTTTTTT
TRBJ1-4 | NA | TRBD1 | TRBV2 | CASSYTGGTNEKLFF | TGTGCCAGCAGTTATACAGGGGGCACTAATGAAAAACTGTTTTTT
TRBJ2-1 | once | NA | TRBV19 | CASSSLSSYNEQFF | TGTGCCAGTTCGTCTCTCAGCTCCTACAATGAGCAGTTCTTC
TRBJ2-7 | NA | TRBD1 | TRBV5-8 | CASTRGPYEQYF | TGTGCCAGCACCAGGGGGCCCTACGAGCAGTACTTC
TRBJ1-1 | few | TRBD1 | TRBV7-9 | CASSPRTGRVGGTEAFF | TGTGCCAGCAGCCCCCGGACAGGGAGAGTTGGAGGCACTGAAGCTTTCTTT
TRBJ1-5 | few | TRBD1 | TRBV6-5 | CASSNLDRERQPQHF | TGTGCCAGCAGTAACTTAGACAGGGAGCGACAGCCCCAGCATTTT
TRBJ2-7 | NA | NA | TRBV29-1 | CSVQRPQGSEQYF | TGCAGCGTCCAAAGACCCCAGGGTTCCGAGCAGTACTTC
TRBJ2-1 | NA | TRBD2 | TRBV12-3/TRBV12-4 | CASSLNAGTSKFF | TGTGCCAGCAGTCTCAACGCCGGGACTAGTAAGTTCTTC
TRBJ2-1 | NA | TRBD1 | TRBV9 | CASSVSQGTYNEQFF | TGTGCCAGCAGCGTATCACAGGGGACCTACAATGAGCAGTTCTTC
TRBJ1-1 | once | NA | TRBV11-2 | CASSLQFNTEAFF | TGTGCCAGCAGCCTACAGTTTAACACTGAAGCTTTCTTT